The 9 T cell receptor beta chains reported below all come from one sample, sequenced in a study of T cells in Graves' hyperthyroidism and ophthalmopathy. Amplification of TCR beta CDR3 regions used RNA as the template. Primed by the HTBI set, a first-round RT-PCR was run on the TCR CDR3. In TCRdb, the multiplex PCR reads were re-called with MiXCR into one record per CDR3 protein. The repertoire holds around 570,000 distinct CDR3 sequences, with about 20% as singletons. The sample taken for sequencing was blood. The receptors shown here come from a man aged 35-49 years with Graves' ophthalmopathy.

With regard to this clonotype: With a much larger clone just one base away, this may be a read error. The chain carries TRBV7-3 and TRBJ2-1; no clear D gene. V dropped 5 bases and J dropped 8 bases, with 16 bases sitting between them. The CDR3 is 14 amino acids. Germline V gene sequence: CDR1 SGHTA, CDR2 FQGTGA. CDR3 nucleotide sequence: TGTGCCAGCAGCCCGCGACTGCCTGGAGATGAGCAGTTCTTC. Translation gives CASSPRLPGDEQFF.

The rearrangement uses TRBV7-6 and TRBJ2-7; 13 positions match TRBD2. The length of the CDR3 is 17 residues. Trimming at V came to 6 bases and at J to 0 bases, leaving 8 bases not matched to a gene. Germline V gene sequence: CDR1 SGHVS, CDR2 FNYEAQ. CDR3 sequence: CASRSTSGRESSYEQYF. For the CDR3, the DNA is TGTGCCAGCAGATCTACTAGCGGGAGGGAGAGCTCCTACGAGCAGTACTTC.

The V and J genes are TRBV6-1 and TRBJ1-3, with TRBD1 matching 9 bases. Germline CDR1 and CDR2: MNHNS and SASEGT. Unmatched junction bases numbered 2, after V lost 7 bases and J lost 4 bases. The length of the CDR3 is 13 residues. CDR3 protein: CASIGQGGNTIYF. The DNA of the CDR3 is TGTGCCAGCATTGGACAGGGGGGAAACACCATATATTTT.

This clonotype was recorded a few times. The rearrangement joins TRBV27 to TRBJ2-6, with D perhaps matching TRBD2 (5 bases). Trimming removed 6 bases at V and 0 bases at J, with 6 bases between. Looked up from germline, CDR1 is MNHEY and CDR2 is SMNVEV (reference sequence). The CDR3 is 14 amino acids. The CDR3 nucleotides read TGTGCCAGCAGCGGGAACTCTGGGGCCAACGTCCTGACTTTC. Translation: CASSGNSGANVLTF.

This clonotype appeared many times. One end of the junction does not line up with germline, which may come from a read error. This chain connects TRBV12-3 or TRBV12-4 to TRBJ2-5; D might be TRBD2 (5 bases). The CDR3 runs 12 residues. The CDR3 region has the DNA TGCGCCAGCAGCATACTAGAAGAGACCCAGTACTTC. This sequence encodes CASSILEETQYF.

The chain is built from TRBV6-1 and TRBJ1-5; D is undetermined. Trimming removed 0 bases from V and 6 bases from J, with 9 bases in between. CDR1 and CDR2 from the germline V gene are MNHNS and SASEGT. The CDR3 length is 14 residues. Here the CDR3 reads CASSEAGGSQPQHF. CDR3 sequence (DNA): TGTGCCAGCAGTGAAGCAGGTGGGAGTCAGCCCCAGCATTTT.

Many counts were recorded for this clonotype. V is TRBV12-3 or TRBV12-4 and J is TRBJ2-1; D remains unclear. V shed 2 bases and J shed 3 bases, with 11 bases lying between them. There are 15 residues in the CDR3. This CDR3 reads CASSLSAENYNEQFF. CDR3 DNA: TGTGCCAGCAGTTTAAGTGCGGAGAACTACAATGAGCAGTTCTTC.

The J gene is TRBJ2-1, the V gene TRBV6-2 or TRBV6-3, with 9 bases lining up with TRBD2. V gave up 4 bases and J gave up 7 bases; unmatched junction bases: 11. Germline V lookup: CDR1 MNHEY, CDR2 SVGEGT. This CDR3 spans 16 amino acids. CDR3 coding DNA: TGTGCCAGCAGTTTTTCGCGGGAGGGCCTCGGGAATGAGCAGTTCTTC. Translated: CASSFSREGLGNEQFF.

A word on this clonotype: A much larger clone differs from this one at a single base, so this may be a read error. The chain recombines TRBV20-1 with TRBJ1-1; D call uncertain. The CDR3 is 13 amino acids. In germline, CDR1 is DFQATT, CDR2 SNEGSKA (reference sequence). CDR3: CSARDWQNTEASF. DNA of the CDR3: TGCAGTGCTAGAGATTGGCAGAACACTGAAGCTTCCTTT.